A single sample is the source of the 25 T cell receptor beta chains below, sequenced in a study of T cell responses to AZD1222 COVID-19 vaccine. Sequenced by immunoSEQ multiplex PCR; TCRdb stores in-frame clones only, minus some. Of over 120,000 clones listed, almost 95% are singletons. The starting material was peripheral blood, obtained 28 days after the second AZD1222 dose. These receptors all come from an adult who received the AZD1222 COVID-19 vaccine.

The chain joins TRBV15 to TRBJ1-2; D is undetermined. The CDR3 sequence is 13 residues long. V lost 3 bases and J lost 2, with 7 bases in between. Germline V gene lookup returns CDR1 LNHNV and CDR2 YYDKDF (reference sequence). CDR3 amino acids: CATSSRSNYGYTF. In DNA form, the CDR3 reads TGTGCCACCAGCAGTCGCTCCAACTATGGCTACACCTTC.

The rearrangement joins TRBV9 to TRBJ2-3; 12 positions match TRBD2. The germline V gene has CDR1 SGDLS and CDR2 YYNGEE. Trimming removed 2 bases from V and 8 bases from J; junction bases left unmatched: 6. The length of the CDR3 is 15 residues. Written as DNA, the CDR3 is TGTGCCAGCAGCGTCCGGACTAGCGGGATCGGTACGCAGTATTTT. The encoded protein is CASSVRTSGIGTQYF.

The chain has TRBV7-9 and TRBJ1-2; 7 bases agree with TRBD1. V dropped 3 bases and J dropped 8; count of bases not matched to a gene: 12. CDR3 length: 15 residues. Germline V lookup: CDR1 SEHNR, CDR2 FQNEAQ (reference sequence). DNA of the CDR3: TGTGCCAGCAGCTTTCCGGGACAGACCCTAGAAGGCTACACCTTC. Its protein is CASSFPGQTLEGYTF. Filled out from reference TRBV7-9 and TRBJ1-2, the complete variable domain reads DTGVSQNPRHKITKRGQNVTFRCDPISEHNRLYWYRQTLGQGPEFLTYFQNEAQLEKSRLLSDRFSAERPKGSFSTLEIQRTEQGDSAMYLCASSFPGQTLEGYTFGSGTRLTVV.

V and J are TRBV23-1 and TRBJ1-5; TRBD1 matches 7 bases. TRBV23-1 is placed among ORFs of uncertain function. The CDR3 is 18 amino acids. V shed 3 bases, J shed 3 bases, and the junction held 14 bases outside the gene matches. CDR3 region: CASSHPDPGTAHNQPQHF. CDR3 nucleotide sequence: TGCGCCAGCAGTCACCCGGATCCCGGGACAGCTCACAATCAGCCCCAGCATTTT.

The CDR3 here is CASSLDRGRNYGYTF. CDR3 bases: TGTGCCAGCAGCTTAGACAGGGGGCGCAACTATGGCTACACCTTC. The chain is built from TRBV7-2 and TRBJ1-2; 9 positions match TRBD1. From germline, CDR1 is SGHTA and CDR2 FQGNSA. The CDR3 has 15 residues. Germline trimming cut 1 base from V and 2 bases from J; bases unmatched to any gene: 2. Drawing the rest from reference TRBV7-2 and TRBJ1-2, the complete variable domain is GAGVSQSPSNKVTEKGKDVELRCDPISGHTALYWYRQSLGQGLEFLIYFQGNSAPDKSGLPSDRFSAERTGGSVSTLTIQRTQQEDSAVYLCASSLDRGRNYGYTFGSGTRLTVV.

This clone was seen once. The chain uses TRBV5-6 and TRBJ1-4; 8 positions agree with TRBD1. CDR1 is SGHDT and CDR2 is YYEEEE in the germline V gene. This CDR3 has 14 amino acids. V was clipped by 6 bases and J by 8 bases; unmatched bases: 9. CDR3 in DNA: TGTGCCAGCACCCGGCGGACAGGGATCGAAAAACTGTTTTTT. Amino acids: CASTRRTGIEKLFF.

CDR3 nucleotide sequence: TGTGCCAGCAGTGAAGAAGAGGGGTCAATTTCACCCCTCCACTTT. Its protein product is CASSEEEGSISPLHF. The chain couples TRBV6-1 to TRBJ1-6, with a tentative D call TRBD1 (5 bases). Germline-derived CDR1 and CDR2 are MNHNS and SASEGT. Trimming shortened V by 1 base and J by 9 bases, and 13 bases separated the two germline ends. This CDR3 has 15 amino acids.

The chain employs TRBV6-1 and TRBJ2-7; the D gene could be TRBD1 or TRBD2 (5 bases each). Germline-derived CDR1 and CDR2 are MNHNS and SASEGT. The V gene lost 3 bases and the J gene lost 3 bases, with 12 bases spanning the gap. This CDR3 comprises 14 residues. The CDR3 nucleotides read TGTGCCAGCAGTGACCCGGGGACGGTCTACGAGCAGTACTTC. Protein sequence: CASSDPGTVYEQYF.

This chain uses TRBV14 with TRBJ2-6, with a possible D match to TRBD2 (5 bases). Germline V gene lookup returns CDR1 SGHDN and CDR2 FVKESK. The CDR3 spans 18 residues. Trimming shortened V by 0 bases and J by 2 bases, and 14 bases separated the two germline ends. For the CDR3, the DNA is TGTGCCAGCAGCCAAGAACTGCGGGCGAGGGCTGGGGCCAACGTCCTGACTTTC. Translation gives CASSQELRARAGANVLTF.

The chain employs TRBV28 and TRBJ1-4; D is possibly TRBD1 (6 bases). This CDR3 region has 17 residues. Trimming cost V 5 bases and J 5 bases, with 21 bases left between them. The germline gives CDR1 MDHEN, CDR2 SYDVKM. This CDR3 reads CASSPGMGGGGNEKLFF. CDR3 coding DNA: TGTGCCAGCAGTCCCGGGATGGGGGGCGGGGGAAATGAAAAACTGTTTTTT.

The chain couples TRBV5-1 to TRBJ2-7; unclear D gene. The CDR3 consists of 13 residues. V was trimmed by 5 bases and J by 5 bases, leaving 14 bases between them. Germline V lookup: CDR1 SGHRS, CDR2 YFSETQ. The CDR3 DNA sequence: TGCGCCAGCAGAGACAATTCTGGCCACGAGCAGTACTTC. Its protein is CASRDNSGHEQYF. Full variable domain (remainder filled in from reference TRBV5-1 and TRBJ2-7): KAGVTQTPRYLIKTRGQQVTLSCSPISGHRSVSWYQQTPGQGLQFLFEYFSETQRNKGNFPGRFSGRQFSNSRSEMNVSTLELGDSALYLCASRDNSGHEQYFGPGTRLTVT.

J is TRBJ2-2 and V is TRBV5-1; 7 nucleotides match TRBD1. From germline, CDR1 is SGHRS and CDR2 YFSETQ. The CDR3 is 18 amino acids. After removal of 2 bases from V and 0 bases from J, the junction contained 10 bases not matched to a gene. This CDR3 reads CASSFRQGFMANTGELFF. As DNA, the CDR3 is TGCGCCAGCAGCTTTCGACAGGGATTCATGGCGAACACCGGGGAGCTGTTTTTT.

The chain uses TRBV12-3 or TRBV12-4 and TRBJ2-5, with D perhaps being TRBD1 or TRBD2 (5 bases each). This CDR3 is 13 amino acids long. Trimming removed 7 bases at V and 3 bases at J, with 12 bases between. In DNA form, the CDR3 reads TGTGCCAGCACCCTTGGGGGAGAAGAGACCCAGTACTTC. This translates into CASTLGGEETQYF.

The rearrangement uses TRBV9 and TRBJ2-7; the D call may be TRBD1 or TRBD2 (5 bases each). Germline CDR1 reads SGDLS; CDR2 reads YYNGEE. The length of the CDR3 is 15 residues. V lost 2 bases and J lost 3, with 15 bases in between. The CDR3 spells CASSVSSEGVYEQYF. In nucleotides, the CDR3 is TGTGCCAGCAGCGTCAGTAGCGAAGGGGTCTACGAGCAGTACTTC.

The chain uses TRBV12-2 and TRBJ2-7; the table assigns TRBD2, which was not confirmed against the DNA. TRBV12-2 is termed a pseudogene. This CDR3 region has 15 residues. The CDR3 spells CASRLVSRVSYEQYF. DNA for the CDR3: TGTGCAAGTCGCTTAGTATCCCGGGTTTCCTACGAGCAGTACTTC.

The chain employs TRBV6-5 and TRBJ2-4; 10 bases line up with TRBD1. This CDR3 comprises 14 residues. After removal of 6 bases from V and 3 bases from J, the junction contained 2 bases not matched to a gene. Germline V gives CDR1 MNHEY, CDR2 SVGAGI. The CDR3 protein is CASSWTGGKNIQYF. For the CDR3, the DNA is TGTGCCAGCAGCTGGACAGGGGGCAAAAACATTCAGTACTTC.

The chain has TRBV28 and TRBJ1-5, with 8 bases identical to TRBD1. The CDR3 loop spans 13 amino acids. Trimming cost V 7 bases and J 9 bases; bases outside gene matches: 8. Germline CDR1 is MDHEN and CDR2 is SYDVKM. Written as DNA, the CDR3 is TGTGCCAGCATTAGACAGGGGCCGGGGCCCCAGCATTTT. As protein: CASIRQGPGPQHF.

The chain links TRBV29-1 to TRBJ2-1, with D perhaps matching TRBD2 (5 bases). The CDR3 runs to 14 residues. V dropped 5 bases and J dropped 7 bases, with 18 bases sitting between them. CDR1 and CDR2 (germline): SQVTM, ANQGSEA. CDR3 bases: TGCAGCGTTCCCGGCGGGCTACATGGGAATGAGCAGTTCTTC. Translation gives CSVPGGLHGNEQFF.

The rearrangement joins TRBV9 to TRBJ2-5; perhaps D is TRBD1 or TRBD2 (5 bases each). Germline CDR1 reads SGDLS; CDR2 reads YYNGEE. This CDR3 is built from 14 residues. Trimming removed 4 bases at V and 2 bases at J, with 12 bases between. The CDR3 nucleotides read TGTGCCAGCAGCCGGGACGGGCAGCAAGAGACCCAGTACTTC. This encodes CASSRDGQQETQYF.

CDR3 DNA: TGTGCCAGCAGCGAAAATTATGGCTACACCTTC. It codes for CASSENYGYTF. This chain uses TRBV28 with TRBJ1-2, with D unclear. V lost 6 bases, J lost 5 bases, and 7 bases lay in between. The germline gives CDR1 MDHEN, CDR2 SYDVKM. The length of the CDR3 is 11 residues.

The chain links TRBV7-3 to TRBJ1-1; D remains unclear. The CDR3 is made up of 15 amino acids. Germline CDR1 is SGHTA and CDR2 is FQGTGA. V was cut by 0 bases and J by 1 base, with 9 bases left in between. As DNA, the CDR3 is TGTGCCAGCAGCTTAACGGCCTGGGGGAACACTGAAGCTTTCTTT. As protein: CASSLTAWGNTEAFF.

V usage is TRBV21-1 and J usage is TRBJ2-1; the D call TRBD2 from the table was never checked on the DNA. TRBV21-1 is given as a pseudogene. The CDR3 is made up of 16 amino acids. CDR3 in amino acids: CASSAPPGLAHPEQFF. Written as DNA, the CDR3 is TGTGCCAGCAGCGCTCCTCCGGGACTAGCGCACCCTGAGCAGTTCTTC.

V gene TRBV28 combines with J gene TRBJ2-1, with TRBD2 identical over 11 bases. Germline CDR1 MDHEN, CDR2 SYDVKM. The J segment lost 7 bases and the V segment lost 3 bases, leaving 11 bases of the junction unmatched. CDR3 length equals 17 residues. CDR3 region: CASSFHRSGRASNEQFF. The DNA of the CDR3 is TGTGCCAGCAGTTTTCACCGTAGCGGGAGGGCCTCGAATGAGCAGTTCTTC. The full variable domain, rest sourced from reference TRBV28 and TRBJ2-1, is DVKVTQSSRYLVKRTGEKVFLECVQDMDHENMFWYRQDPGLGLRLIYFSYDVKMKEKGDIPEGYSVSREKKERFSLILESASTNQTSMYLCASSFHRSGRASNEQFFGPGTRLTVL.

V is TRBV5-1 and J is TRBJ1-4; the D gene is possibly TRBD1 (6 bases). The CDR3 loop spans 16 amino acids. CDR1 and CDR2 (germline): SGHRS, YFSETQ. V dropped 4 bases and J dropped 2 bases, with 15 bases sitting between them. The CDR3 loop is CASSASWGRTNEKLFF. CDR3 coding DNA: TGCGCCAGCAGCGCCTCGTGGGGGCGGACTAATGAAAAACTGTTTTTT. Full variable domain (remainder filled in from reference TRBV5-1 and TRBJ1-4): KAGVTQTPRYLIKTRGQQVTLSCSPISGHRSVSWYQQTPGQGLQFLFEYFSETQRNKGNFPGRFSGRQFSNSRSEMNVSTLELGDSALYLCASSASWGRTNEKLFFGSGTQLSVL.

J is TRBJ2-5 and V is TRBV7-2, with TRBD1 matching 9 bases. The ends lost 6 bases at V and 2 bases at J; junction bases unmatched: 4. This CDR3 region has 14 residues. The germline gives CDR1 SGHTA, CDR2 FQGNSA. The DNA of the CDR3 is TGTGCCAGCAGACGGACAGGGGTACAAGAGACCCAGTACTTC. Its protein product is CASRRTGVQETQYF.